Shown below are 25 T cell receptor beta chains from a single sample sequenced in a study of tumour-infiltrating T cells in Burkitt lymphoma. Assay used: immunoSEQ multiplex PCR; TCRdb lists only in-frame clones, some missing. This sample has over a thousand clones, with over 10% found just once. Sequencing was performed on tumor tissue. The receptors here all came from a human donor with Burkitt lymphoma.

This clone was seen a single time. The V and J genes are TRBV7-9 and TRBJ2-1; perhaps TRBD1 as D (6 bases). The germline V and J ends were trimmed by 2 bases and 5 bases, with 10 bases remaining between them. Per germline, CDR1 SEHNR and CDR2 FQNEAQ (reference sequence). This CDR3 comprises 14 residues. CDR3 bases: TGTGCCAGCAGCTTAACACAGGGCCACAATGAGCAGTTCTTC. As protein: CASSLTQGHNEQFF.

The chain carries TRBV7-2 and TRBJ1-5; a weak D match, TRBD1 (6 bases). CDR1 and CDR2 from the germline V gene are SGHTA and FQGNSA. Trimming shortened V by 1 base and J by 3 bases, and 10 bases separated the two germline ends. The CDR3 loop spans 15 amino acids. CDR3 loop: CASSLEDRINQPQHF. The CDR3 DNA sequence: TGTGCCAGCAGCTTAGAAGACAGGATCAATCAGCCCCAGCATTTT.

This clone was detected only a few times. This chain connects TRBV5-6 to TRBJ1-2; no reliable D call. CDR3 length: 17 amino acids. V gave up 3 bases and J gave up 6 bases, with 24 bases separating them. The germline V gene encodes CDR1 SGHDT and CDR2 YYEEEE. The CDR3 sequence is CASSYLTQYHVLDGYTF. For the CDR3, the DNA is TGTGCCAGCAGCTACCTCACCCAATATCACGTGCTGGATGGCTACACCTTC.

The chain uses TRBV10-1 and TRBJ1-4; D unresolved. The CDR3 consists of 15 residues. The V gene's germline CDR1 is WNHNN and CDR2 SYGVQD (reference sequence). V dropped 0 bases and J dropped 8 bases, with 13 bases sitting between them. The CDR3 sequence is CASSESGNTEEKLFF. The CDR3 nucleotides read TGCGCCAGCAGTGAGTCGGGAAACACGGAAGAAAAACTGTTTTTT.

This clone has a handful of counts. Other DNA sequences from this sample encode an identical CDR3 as well. The rearrangement joins TRBV18 to TRBJ1-4, with 8 bases identical to TRBD1. V trimming: 3 bases; J trimming: 5 bases; junction bases outside the gene matches: 5. The CDR3 loop spans 15 amino acids. The V gene's germline CDR1 is KGHSH and CDR2 LQKENI. The CDR3 bases are TGTGCCAGCTCACCCAGAGGACAGGGCAATGAAAAACTGTTTTTT. This gives the protein CASSPRGQGNEKLFF.

In this sample, this clone turned up a few times. The chain recombines TRBV6-5 with TRBJ2-7, with 7 bases lining up with TRBD1. Germline lookup yields CDR1 MNHEY and CDR2 SVGAGI. The CDR3 runs to 15 residues. The junction had 14 bases not matched to a gene; V was cut back by 6 bases and J by 6 bases. For the CDR3, the DNA is TGTGCCAGCAGCAAGAGGACAGGAATTGGAATCGAGCAGTACTTC. Translating gives CASSKRTGIGIEQYF.

This clone is labeled as large. This chain joins TRBV15 and TRBJ1-2, with D unclear. The V end lost 1 base, the J end lost 8 bases, and 11 bases lay between the germline ends. The CDR3 spans 13 residues. Germline V CDR1 and CDR2: LNHNV, YYDKDF (reference sequence). The CDR3 nucleotides read TGTGCCACCAGCAGAGGCGATACGGGAGGCTACACCTTC. Residues: CATSRGDTGGYTF.

The rearrangement uses TRBV7-9 and TRBJ1-6; D is undetermined. Per germline, CDR1 SEHNR and CDR2 FQNEAQ (reference sequence). This CDR3 has 16 amino acids. Trimming removed 5 bases at V and 0 bases at J, with 11 bases between. CDR3 in amino acids: CASSPISGSYNSPLHF. The CDR3 DNA reads TGTGCCAGCAGCCCGATTTCGGGCTCCTATAATTCACCCCTCCACTTT. The whole variable domain, remainder taken from reference TRBV7-9 and TRBJ1-6, is DTGVSQNPRHKITKRGQNVTFRCDPISEHNRLYWYRQTLGQGPEFLTYFQNEAQLEKSRLLSDRFSAERPKGSFSTLEIQRTEQGDSAMYLCASSPISGSYNSPLHFGNGTRLTVT.

This chain connects TRBV10-2 to TRBJ2-5; D call uncertain. Near its end, the DNA agrees better with TRBJ2-7, so the J call may be wrong. The CDR3 is 13 residues long. Germline lookup yields CDR1 WSHSY and CDR2 SAAADI. Here the CDR3 reads CASRLTDLYEQYF. The CDR3 coding sequence is TGCGCCAGCAGACTGACGGACCTCTACGAGCAGTACTTC.

As concerns this clone: Other nucleotide sequences from this sample produce the same CDR3. CDR3 region: CAWTWREGNEQFF. In nucleotides, the CDR3 is TGTGCCTGGACCTGGCGGGAGGGGAATGAGCAGTTCTTC. The chain recombines TRBV30 with TRBJ2-1, with TRBD2 identical over 9 bases. CDR1 is GTSNPN and CDR2 is SVGIG in the germline V gene (reference sequence). Losses at the gene ends were 4 bases for V and 7 bases for J; bases not matched to a gene: 5. The CDR3 is made up of 13 amino acids.

This clone was picked up a small number of times. The chain has TRBV29-1 and TRBJ2-7, with D tentatively TRBD2 (6 bases). This CDR3 has 13 amino acids. Germline V gene sequence: CDR1 SQVTM, CDR2 ANQGSEA. The V and J ends lost 6 bases and 7 bases respectively, with 19 bases between them. The DNA of the CDR3 is TGCAGCGTAGGGCATAGCGGTGTTCTGGAGCAGTACTTC. The encoded protein is CSVGHSGVLEQYF.

The V and J genes are TRBV10-2 and TRBJ2-7; 10 bases line up with TRBD1. This CDR3 contains 15 residues. The germline gives CDR1 WSHSY, CDR2 SAAADI. With 6 bases clipped from V and 5 bases from J, the junction kept 10 bases outside the gene matches. The CDR3 bases are TGCGCCAGCAGAGCCTCGGACAGGGGGATCCACGAGCAGTACTTC. Translating it yields CASRASDRGIHEQYF.

The table lists this clone with a few counts. The chain combines TRBV2 with TRBJ2-7; TRBD1 agrees at 7 bases. Trimming cost V 0 bases and J 6 bases; bases outside gene matches: 11. Germline CDR1 and CDR2: SNHLY and FYNNEI. The length of the CDR3 is 16 residues. CDR3 amino acids: CASSEAGQARFPEQYF. DNA of the CDR3: TGTGCCAGCAGTGAAGCCGGACAGGCCAGATTTCCCGAGCAGTACTTC.

In DNA, the CDR3 is TGTGCCAGCAGCACTAACTACAGAAACACCATATATTTT. This sequence encodes CASSTNYRNTIYF. V gene TRBV7-9 combines with J gene TRBJ1-3; D call uncertain. The CDR3 sequence is 13 residues long. The V and J ends lost 5 bases and 5 bases respectively, with 10 bases between them. Germline V gene sequence: CDR1 SEHNR, CDR2 FQNEAQ (reference sequence).

J is TRBJ2-7 and V is TRBV5-1; D unresolved. Germline assignment: CDR1 SGHRS and CDR2 YFSETQ. The CDR3 totals 14 residues. The V end lost 1 base, the J end lost 2 bases, and 10 bases lay between the germline ends. CDR3 coding DNA: TGCGCCAGCAGCTTGCGTCCTACTCCCTACGAGCAGTACTTC. Translating it yields CASSLRPTPYEQYF.

This clone has a handful of counts. This sequence joins TRBV2 and TRBJ2-7; D tentatively reads TRBD1 or TRBD2 (6 bases each). V lost 6 bases, J lost 6 bases, and 24 bases lay in between. The CDR3 runs to 16 residues. Germline V gives CDR1 SNHLY, CDR2 FYNNEI. The CDR3: CASSRGTQASGIEQYF. The CDR3 DNA sequence: TGTGCCAGCAGCCGCGGGACACAGGCCTCCGGGATCGAGCAGTACTTC.

This clone is labeled large (0.1 to 1%). The chain carries TRBV4-1 and TRBJ2-3; D unresolved. CDR3 length: 14 residues. Deletions cut 2 bases from V and 0 bases from J, with 6 bases between. Germline V CDR1 and CDR2: MGHRA, YSYEKL. CDR3 sequence (DNA): TGCGCCAGCAGCCAAACATCTAGCACAGATACGCAGTATTTT. Its translation is CASSQTSSTDTQYF.

This clone has more than one count but fewer than ten. The rearrangement joins TRBV28 to TRBJ2-7; D is possibly TRBD2 (5 bases). V lost 9 bases to trimming and J lost 4 bases, with 28 bases between them. CDR3 size: 17 residues. Germline V gene data show CDR1 as MDHEN and CDR2 as SYDVKM. The CDR3 protein is CASYTPLARGSSYEQYF. The CDR3 DNA sequence: TGTGCCAGTTACACCCCCCTCGCCCGGGGATCATCGTACGAGCAGTACTTC.

The chain combines TRBV6-5 with TRBJ1-2; D gene ambiguous. Between the trimmed V and J ends, which lost 7 bases and 0 bases, there was a span of 9 bases. The germline V gene encodes CDR1 MNHEY and CDR2 SVGAGI. The CDR3 length is 13 residues. The CDR3 sequence: CASTPRANYGYTF. The CDR3 nucleotides are TGTGCCAGCACCCCCCGGGCTAACTATGGCTACACCTTC.

This clone was detected a few times. V gene TRBV5-1 combines with J gene TRBJ1-4, with unresolved D. Germline values: CDR1 SGHRS, CDR2 YFSETQ. The germline V and J ends were trimmed by 0 bases and 2 bases, with 20 bases remaining between them. The CDR3 totals 19 residues. The CDR3 DNA reads TGCGCCAGCAGCTTGGACCTCCTCGGATCTTCTGTCACTAATGAAAAACTGTTTTTT. It is translated as CASSLDLLGSSVTNEKLFF.

This clone appeared a few times. The chain uses TRBV28 and TRBJ1-5; the D gene is possibly TRBD1 (5 bases). V gave up 2 bases and J gave up 3 bases, with 17 bases separating them. CDR3 length equals 17 residues. Germline V gene lookup returns CDR1 MDHEN and CDR2 SYDVKM. DNA for the CDR3: TGTGCCAGCAGTTTAGGTCATGGCAGGGAAATCAATCAGCCCCAGCATTTT. It translates to CASSLGHGREINQPQHF.

Remarks on this clone: Germline is not matched at one junction end, which may reflect a read error. V and J are TRBV5-4 and TRBJ1-2; D perhaps matches TRBD1 (5 bases). This CDR3 contains 13 residues. CDR1 and CDR2 (germline): SGHNT, YYREEE (reference sequence). CDR3 sequence (DNA): TGTGCCAGCAGCTTGATCGGGGGGGGTGGCTACATCTTC. Protein product: CASSLIGGGGYIF.

This chain joins TRBV19 and TRBJ1-2; D unresolved. The CDR3 totals 14 residues. V was clipped by 4 bases and J by 4 bases, with 13 bases between them. Germline V gene sequence: CDR1 LNHDA, CDR2 SQIVND (reference sequence). The CDR3 DNA reads TGTGCCAGTAGTACGATCTCAGAGATCTATGGCTACACCTTC. It encodes CASSTISEIYGYTF.

This clone came up a few times. The chain carries TRBV10-2 and TRBJ2-7, with unresolved D. Trimming left V 6 bases short and J 3 bases short, with 12 bases between. This CDR3 is built from 13 residues. Germline CDR1 reads WSHSY; CDR2 reads SAAADI. The CDR3 spells CASRLTDLYEQYF. CDR3 DNA sequence: TGCGCCAGCAGACTGACGGACCTCTACGAGCAGTACTTC.

By share, this clone counts as large (0.1 to 1%). The chain combines TRBV7-6 with TRBJ2-2, with TRBD1 matching over 9 bases. CDR1 SGHVS and CDR2 FNYEAQ come from the germline V gene. The V and J ends lost 0 bases and 5 bases, in that order; junction bases with no gene match: 1. CDR3 size: 15 residues. CDR3 in amino acids: CASSLATGGTGELFF. CDR3 nucleotide sequence: TGTGCCAGCAGCTTAGCGACAGGGGGAACCGGGGAGCTGTTTTTT. Full variable domain (remainder filled in from reference TRBV7-6 and TRBJ2-2): GAGVSQSPRYKVTKRGQDVALRCDPISGHVSLYWYRQALGQGPEFLTYFNYEAQQDKSGLPNDRFSAERPEGSISTLTIQRTEQRDSAMYRCASSLATGGTGELFFGEGSRLTVL.